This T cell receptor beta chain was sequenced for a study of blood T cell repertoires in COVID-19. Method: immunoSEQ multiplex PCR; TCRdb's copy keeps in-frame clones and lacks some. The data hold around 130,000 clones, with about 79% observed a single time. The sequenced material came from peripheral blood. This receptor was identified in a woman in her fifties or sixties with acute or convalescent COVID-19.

The CDR3 DNA follows: TGTGCCAGCAGCCCAGGGGGGACAGGGGACTCCTACGAGCAGTACTTC. This encodes CASSPGGTGDSYEQYF. The gene calls are TRBV7-7 and TRBJ2-7, with 10 bases lining up with TRBD1. The V gene's germline CDR1 is SSHAT and CDR2 FNYEAQ (reference sequence). Losses at the gene ends were 5 bases for V and 0 bases for J; bases not matched to a gene: 7. CDR3 length: 16 residues.